This T cell receptor beta chain emerged from a study of shared clonotypes between healthy human individuals (TCRdb year 2020). About the investigation overall: A couple of women and a few men aged 18 to 49 years were included in the cohort. For each donor, CD4 naive and CD4 memory were each given three plates, CD8 naive was given two plates, and CD8 memory was given one plate. Blood TCR repertoires of roughly 5 healthy adults were deeply sequenced to estimate repertoire size and the extent of clonotype sharing between individuals. Libraries were prepared and TCR repertoires were sequenced by different laboratories using diverse techniques, in order to increase sequencing depth and limit assay-specific biases. Between about 0.85 and 9.5 billion PBMCs per donor were obtained by leukapheresis. Summary of the overall study and its limitations: Incomplete sequencing was indicated by rarefaction of sorted-subset datasets, despite the large sequencing depth. Based on pairwise subsampling, the degree of clonotype sharing among donors was expected to be affected by sequencing depth. Higher generation probabilities were observed for clonotypes shared by all four sorted-subset donors than for non-shared clonotypes. Sampling was limited to blood, and TCR repertoires in tissue likely differ from TCR repertoires in blood. Naive subsets generally had larger estimated clonotype richness than memory subsets did. When a handful of donors were compared, the shared fraction of clonotypes was around 5.1% for naive CD4, less than 4% for naive CD8, 2% to 2.5% for memory CD4, and roughly 0.4% for memory CD8. Because the study included only a small number of donors, the genetic and exposure-history diversity represented was limited.

On this clone itself: Its recognized antigen is unknown. Base qualities are not at hand, and no much larger clone is one base apart.

Donors were healthy HIV-negative adults with no recently reported acute infections or vaccinations. All donors were Caucasian adults living in Nashville, Tennessee, USA. CD4+ T cells were enriched by magnetic negative selection; naive cells were then positively selected on CD45RA, and the negative fraction formed the memory subset. Blood was obtained by leukapheresis, after which PBMCs were separated by Ficoll-Histopaque density gradient centrifugation and cryopreserved in liquid nitrogen vapor phase. Analytical flow cytometry was used to check the purity and quantity of every magnetically sorted T cell population. Genomic DNA was isolated from each sorted fraction and quantified by UV absorbance on a Nanodrop 2000c. Using the deep immunoSEQ assay, TCR CDR3 regions were amplified from genomic DNA by multiplex PCR. For each cell subset, the extracted genomic DNA was distributed evenly across all wells of several immunoSEQ 96-well plates, and each plate served as one replicate. For sorted subsets, approximately 210 ng genomic DNA, equal to tens of thousands of T cell genomes, was loaded into each replicate PCR. Purified libraries were measured with a Qubit 3.0 fluorometer, size-checked on a Bioanalyzer 2100, and measured again with the KAPA Library Quantification kit. Every immunoSEQ 96-well plate was sequenced on a separate single-read 150-cycle Illumina NextSeq 550 flow cell. Regarding the original processing steps: Because the immunoSEQ output held only junctional sequences and lacked quality scores, the filtering could not match the filtering applied to full-length reads. To assign V/J genes and CDR3, sequences were annotated using PyIR, a Python wrapper for IgBLAST v1.9, with IMGT germline references. Any read was removed if the V/J assignment was weak (E-value above 1e-6), the CDR3 was missing, or the read contained stop codons, out-of-frame junctions, or ambiguous translated residues. V3J clonotypes were defined as sequences sharing an identical inferred V gene, J gene, and CDR3 amino acid sequence. To compute the percentage overlap between repertoires, the number of shared unique clonotypes was divided by the size of the smaller repertoire. Richness of each repertoire was evaluated using RTK rarefaction, the Chao1 estimator, and Recon v2.1 estimates of unobserved clonotypes. OLGA was used to compute generation probabilities for all TCRbeta clonotypes that the gDNA method yielded from a handful of donors. As stored in TCRdb, this immuneACCESS dataset retains in-frame rearrangements with V and J assigned. A fraction of the clones does not appear; measured against another copy, unresolved V genes explain less than half of the discrepancy, and the remainder lacks a known reason. V, J and clone size were drawn from that table, and D and trimming were deduced from the DNA. The sample includes roughly 500,000 clones, with approximately 95% observed a single time. Together, the top ten hold 0.055% to 0.075% of the sample.

The germline V gene yields LGHNA for CDR1 and YNFKEQ for CDR2. From its cysteine to its phenylalanine, the CDR3 spans 15 amino acids. Only the CDR3 DNA is retained, 45 bases long and in frame from the first base. The germline ends are 7 bases apart after V is trimmed by 0 bases and J by 0 bases. This receptor was obtained from a woman in her 30s in good health. The rearrangement joined TRBV4-2 to TRBJ2-3, with no confident D gene call. The sequencing input was naive CD4+ T cells sorted from blood. The sample's cell subset or site label is to be understood as: CD45RA+ positively selected. In nucleotides, the sequence is TGTGCCAGCAGCCAAGATAGTGGTAGCACAGATACGCAGTATTTT. This codes for CASSQDSGSTDTQYF.